The 2 T cell receptor beta chains given below trace back to one sample, sequenced in a study of early T cells in non-severe SARS-CoV-2 infection. Each CDR3 protein is one row after TCRdb ran MiXCR on the 5' RACE reads. Among about 48,000 distinct CDR3 sequences listed, more than 5.5% were seen once. The sequences come from whole blood, collected at baseline. The receptors shown here come from an adult who was a healthcare worker with PCR-confirmed SARS-CoV-2 infection or an uninfected control (not recorded which).

V and J are TRBV12-3 or TRBV12-4 and TRBJ1-1; TRBD1 might be the D (6 bases). The CDR3 consists of 14 residues. Trimming removed 3 bases from V and 2 bases from J, with 10 bases in between. In nucleotides, the CDR3 is TGTGCCAGCAGTTTCAGCAGGGGCAACACTGAAGCTTTCTTT. As protein: CASSFSRGNTEAFF.

J is TRBJ1-5 and V is TRBV12-3 or TRBV12-4; 7 bases are a match to TRBD1. V shed 4 bases, J shed 6 bases, and the junction held 6 bases outside the gene matches. The CDR3 has 14 amino acids. CDR3 protein: CASSSAGGGQPQHF. DNA of the CDR3: TGTGCCAGCAGTTCTGCAGGGGGAGGTCAGCCCCAGCATTTT.